This TCR beta chain came from a study of blood T cell repertoires in COVID-19. About the study: Material from acute and convalescent COVID-19 was sourced from the United States, Italy and Spain. T cells, B-cell-depleted T cells, or PBMCs supplied cDNA or gDNA.

On this clone: The identical CDR3 is also encoded by other nucleotide sequences in the sample.

The CDR3 has 15 amino acids. Looked up from germline, CDR1 is MNHEY and CDR2 is SVGAGI. V was cut by 2 bases and J by 1 base, with 9 bases left in between. Assay: immunoSEQ multiplex PCR; the TCRdb copy retains only in-frame clones and omits some. The sample includes around 68,000 clones, roughly 84% seen only once; the top ten take roughly a tenth. The chain combines TRBV6-5 with TRBJ2-1; D perhaps matches TRBD2 (5 bases). The receptor was isolated from a woman in her fifties or sixties with acute or convalescent COVID-19. Sequenced: peripheral blood. CDR3 sequence (DNA): TGTGCCAGCAGTTACCAGGCGGGTTCCTACAATGAGCAGTTCTTC. Its translation is CASSYQAGSYNEQFF.